This TCR beta chain was found in a study of blood T cell repertoires in COVID-19. The repertoire was sequenced with immunoSEQ multiplex PCR; TCRdb's copy has only in-frame clones and lacks some. The table includes 85,000 to 120,000 clones, about 80% detected once. Germline CDR1 is SGHTA and CDR2 is FQGNSA. V was cut by 5 bases and J by 6 bases, with 10 bases left in between. The CDR3 is 13 residues long. The gene calls are TRBV7-2 and TRBJ2-2; D might be TRBD1 (5 bases). This receptor was identified in a human donor in a cohort sampled during active COVID-19. Sample: peripheral blood. CDR3: CASSPGLAGELFF. CDR3 sequence (DNA): TGTGCCAGCAGCCCAGGGCTAGCCGGGGAGCTGTTTTTT.